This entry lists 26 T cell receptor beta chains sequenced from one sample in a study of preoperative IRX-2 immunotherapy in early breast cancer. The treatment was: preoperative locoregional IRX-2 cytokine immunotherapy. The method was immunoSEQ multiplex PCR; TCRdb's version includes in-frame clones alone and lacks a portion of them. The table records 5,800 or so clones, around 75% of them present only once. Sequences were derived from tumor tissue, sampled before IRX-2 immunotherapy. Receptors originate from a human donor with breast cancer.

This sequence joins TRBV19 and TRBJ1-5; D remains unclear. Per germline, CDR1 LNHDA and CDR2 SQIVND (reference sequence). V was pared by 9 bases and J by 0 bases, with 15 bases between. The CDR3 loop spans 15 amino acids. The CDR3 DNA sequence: TGTGCCAGCGACGTCGGACGGCCTAGCAATCAGCCCCAGCATTTT. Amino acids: CASDVGRPSNQPQHF.

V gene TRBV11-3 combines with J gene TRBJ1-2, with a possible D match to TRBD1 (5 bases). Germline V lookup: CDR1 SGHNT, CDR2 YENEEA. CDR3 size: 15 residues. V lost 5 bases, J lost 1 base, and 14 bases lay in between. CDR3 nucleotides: TGTGCCAGCAGCCCCACGGGACCGCGTAACTATGGCTACACCTTC. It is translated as CASSPTGPRNYGYTF. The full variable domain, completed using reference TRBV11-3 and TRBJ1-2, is EAGVVQSPRYKIIEKKQPVAFWCNPISGHNTLYWYLQNLGQGPELLIRYENEEAVDDSQLPKDRFSAERLKGVDSTLKIQPAELGDSAVYLCASSPTGPRNYGYTFGSGTRLTVV.

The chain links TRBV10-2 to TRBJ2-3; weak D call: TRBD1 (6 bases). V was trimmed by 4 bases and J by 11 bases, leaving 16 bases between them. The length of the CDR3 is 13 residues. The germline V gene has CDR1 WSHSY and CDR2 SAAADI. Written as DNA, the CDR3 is TGCGCCAGCAGTGCTCAGGGGAGCACTTGGCAGTATTTT. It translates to CASSAQGSTWQYF.

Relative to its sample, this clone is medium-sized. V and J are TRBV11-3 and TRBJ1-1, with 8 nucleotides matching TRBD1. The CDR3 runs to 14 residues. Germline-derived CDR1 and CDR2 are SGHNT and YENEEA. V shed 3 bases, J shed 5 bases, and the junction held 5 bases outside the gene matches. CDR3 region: CASSFLRGQTEAFF. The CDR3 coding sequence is TGTGCCAGCAGCTTTCTCAGGGGGCAGACTGAAGCTTTCTTT.

This chain's CDR3 is CASSSGRGGEKLFF. The CDR3 DNA reads as TGCGCCAGCAGCTCGGGCAGGGGAGGAGAAAAACTGTTTTTT. The chain recombines TRBV5-1 with TRBJ1-4; D may be TRBD1 (6 bases). Per germline, CDR1 SGHRS and CDR2 YFSETQ. This CDR3 has 14 amino acids. V was trimmed by 3 bases and J by 8 bases, leaving 14 bases between them.

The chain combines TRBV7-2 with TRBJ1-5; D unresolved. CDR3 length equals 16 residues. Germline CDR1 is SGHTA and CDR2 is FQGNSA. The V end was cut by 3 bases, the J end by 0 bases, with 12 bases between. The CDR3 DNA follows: TGTGCCAGCAGCTTGAGACCCAGGAATAGCAATCAGCCCCAGCATTTT. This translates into CASSLRPRNSNQPQHF.

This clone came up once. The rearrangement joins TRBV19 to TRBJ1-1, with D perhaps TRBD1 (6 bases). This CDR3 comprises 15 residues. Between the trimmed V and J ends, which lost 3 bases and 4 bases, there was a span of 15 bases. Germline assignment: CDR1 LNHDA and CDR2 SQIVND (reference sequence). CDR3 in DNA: TGTGCCAGTAGTATTTCCCACGGACAGCTCACTGAAGCTTTCTTT. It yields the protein CASSISHGQLTEAFF.

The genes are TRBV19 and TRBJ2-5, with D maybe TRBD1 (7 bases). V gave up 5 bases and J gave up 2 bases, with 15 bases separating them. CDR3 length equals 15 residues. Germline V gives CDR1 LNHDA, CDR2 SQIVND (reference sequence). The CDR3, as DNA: TGTGCCAGTAGTCCGGGCGGGACAGTTCAAGAGACCCAGTACTTC. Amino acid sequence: CASSPGGTVQETQYF.

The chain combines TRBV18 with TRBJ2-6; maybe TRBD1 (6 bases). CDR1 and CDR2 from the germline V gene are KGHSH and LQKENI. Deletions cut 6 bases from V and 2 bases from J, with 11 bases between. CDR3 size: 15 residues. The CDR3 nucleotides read TGTGCCAGCTCGCTCAGGGGACCTGGGGCCAACGTCCTGACTTTC. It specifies CASSLRGPGANVLTF.

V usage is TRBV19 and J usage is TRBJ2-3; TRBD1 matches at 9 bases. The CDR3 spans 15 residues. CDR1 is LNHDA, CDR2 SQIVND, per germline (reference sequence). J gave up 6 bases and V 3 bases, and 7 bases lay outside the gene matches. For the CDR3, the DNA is TGTGCCAGTAGTATGGCCGGGACAGGGTGGGATACGCAGTATTTT. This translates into CASSMAGTGWDTQYF.

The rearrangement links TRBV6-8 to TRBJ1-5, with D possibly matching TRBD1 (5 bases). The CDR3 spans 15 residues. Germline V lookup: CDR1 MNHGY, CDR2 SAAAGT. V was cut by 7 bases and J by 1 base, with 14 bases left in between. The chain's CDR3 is CASTKGRESNQPQHF. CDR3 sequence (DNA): TGTGCCAGCACCAAGGGCAGGGAGAGCAATCAGCCCCAGCATTTT.

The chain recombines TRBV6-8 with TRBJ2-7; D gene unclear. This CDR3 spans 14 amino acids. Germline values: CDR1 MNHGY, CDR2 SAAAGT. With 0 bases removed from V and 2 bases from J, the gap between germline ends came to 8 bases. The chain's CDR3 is CASSYSDNTYEQYF. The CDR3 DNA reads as TGTGCCAGCAGTTACTCCGATAATACCTACGAGCAGTACTTC.

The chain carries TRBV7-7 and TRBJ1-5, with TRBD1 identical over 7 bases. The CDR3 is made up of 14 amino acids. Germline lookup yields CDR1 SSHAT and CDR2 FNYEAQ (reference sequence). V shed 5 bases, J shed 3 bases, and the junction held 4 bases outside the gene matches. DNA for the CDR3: TGTGCCAGCAGCCAAGGGACAGCCAATCAGCCCCAGCATTTT. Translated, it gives CASSQGTANQPQHF.

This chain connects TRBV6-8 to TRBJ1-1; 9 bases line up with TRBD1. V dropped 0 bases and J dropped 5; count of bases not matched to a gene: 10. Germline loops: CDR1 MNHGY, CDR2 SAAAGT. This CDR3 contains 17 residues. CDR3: CASSYSATGGLRTEAFF. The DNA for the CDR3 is TGTGCCAGCAGTTACTCGGCGACAGGGGGGCTTCGGACTGAAGCTTTCTTT.

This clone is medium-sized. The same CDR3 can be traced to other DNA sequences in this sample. The CDR3 sequence is CASSYRRNTEAFF. The CDR3 DNA sequence: TGTGCCAGCAGTTACCGACGGAACACTGAAGCTTTCTTT. The V gene is TRBV6-8, the J gene TRBJ1-1; D is ambiguous. Trimming shortened V by 2 bases and J by 1 base, and 5 bases separated the two germline ends. The CDR3 is made up of 13 amino acids. CDR1 and CDR2 from the germline V gene are MNHGY and SAAAGT.

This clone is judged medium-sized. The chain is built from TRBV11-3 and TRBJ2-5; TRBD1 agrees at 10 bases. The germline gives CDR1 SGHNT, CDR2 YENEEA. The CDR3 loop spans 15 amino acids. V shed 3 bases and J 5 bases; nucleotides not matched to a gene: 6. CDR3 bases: TGTGCCAGCAGCTTGCTGACAGGGGGCAGGGAGACCCAGTACTTC. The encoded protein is CASSLLTGGRETQYF.

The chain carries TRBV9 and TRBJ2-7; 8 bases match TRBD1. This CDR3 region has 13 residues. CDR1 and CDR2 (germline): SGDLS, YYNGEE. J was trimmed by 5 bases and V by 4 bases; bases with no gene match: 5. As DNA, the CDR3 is TGTGCCAGCAGCCCCCGGACAGGGCACGAGCAGTACTTC. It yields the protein CASSPRTGHEQYF.

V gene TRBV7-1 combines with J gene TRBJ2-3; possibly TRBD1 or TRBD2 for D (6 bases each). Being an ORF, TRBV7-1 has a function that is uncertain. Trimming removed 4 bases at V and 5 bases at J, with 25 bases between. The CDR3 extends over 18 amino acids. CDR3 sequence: CASSLGGKWGRGGDTQYF. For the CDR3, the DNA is TGTGCCAGCAGCTTAGGAGGGAAGTGGGGCAGGGGCGGAGATACGCAGTATTTT.

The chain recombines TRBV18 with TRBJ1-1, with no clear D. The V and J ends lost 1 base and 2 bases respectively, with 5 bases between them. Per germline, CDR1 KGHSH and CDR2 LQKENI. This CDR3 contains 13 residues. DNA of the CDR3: TGTGCCAGCTCACCACAGAGAAACACTGAAGCTTTCTTT. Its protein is CASSPQRNTEAFF.

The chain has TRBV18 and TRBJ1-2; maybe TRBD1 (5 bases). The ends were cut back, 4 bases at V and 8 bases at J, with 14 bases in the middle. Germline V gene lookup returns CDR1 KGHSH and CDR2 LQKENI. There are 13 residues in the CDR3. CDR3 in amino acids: CASSLPGGKGYTF. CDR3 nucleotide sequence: TGTGCCAGCTCACTCCCTGGGGGTAAGGGCTACACCTTC. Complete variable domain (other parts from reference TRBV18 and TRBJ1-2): NAGVMQNPRHLVRRRGQEARLRCSPMKGHSHVYWYRQLPEEGLKFMVYLQKENIIDESGMPKERFSAEFPKEGPSILRIQQVVRGDSAAYFCASSLPGGKGYTFGSGTRLTVV.

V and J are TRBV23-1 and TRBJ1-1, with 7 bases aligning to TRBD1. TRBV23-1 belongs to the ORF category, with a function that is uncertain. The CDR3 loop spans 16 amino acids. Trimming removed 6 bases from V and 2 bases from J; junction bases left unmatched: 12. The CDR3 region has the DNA TGCGCCAGCAGCCTGAAAGGGGGCACCTACAACACTGAAGCTTTCTTT. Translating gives CASSLKGGTYNTEAFF.

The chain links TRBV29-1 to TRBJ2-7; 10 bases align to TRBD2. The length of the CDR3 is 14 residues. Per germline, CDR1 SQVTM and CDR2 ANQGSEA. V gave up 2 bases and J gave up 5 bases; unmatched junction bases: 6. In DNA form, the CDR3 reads TGCAGCGTTGAAACCGGAGCGGGGGGGAACGAGCAGTACTTC. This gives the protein CSVETGAGGNEQYF.

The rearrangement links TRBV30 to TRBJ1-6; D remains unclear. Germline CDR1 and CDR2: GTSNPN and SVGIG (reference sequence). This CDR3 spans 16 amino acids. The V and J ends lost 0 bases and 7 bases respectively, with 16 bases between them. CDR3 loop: CAWSVSRSGVNSPLHF. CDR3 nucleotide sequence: TGTGCCTGGAGTGTAAGTCGATCCGGGGTAAATTCACCCCTCCACTTT.

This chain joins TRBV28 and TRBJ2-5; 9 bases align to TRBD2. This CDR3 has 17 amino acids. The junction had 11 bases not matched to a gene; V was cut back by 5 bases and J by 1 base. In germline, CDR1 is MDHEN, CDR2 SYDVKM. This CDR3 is CASSPSHGRGGQETQYF. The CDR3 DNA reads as TGTGCCAGCAGTCCCAGCCACGGGCGGGGGGGCCAAGAGACCCAGTACTTC.

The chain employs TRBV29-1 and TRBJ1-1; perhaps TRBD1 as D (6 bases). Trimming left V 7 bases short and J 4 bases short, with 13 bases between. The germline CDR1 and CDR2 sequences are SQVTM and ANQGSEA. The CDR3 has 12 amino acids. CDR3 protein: CSGRRGSTEAFF. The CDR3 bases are TGCAGCGGCCGAAGGGGGTCCACTGAAGCTTTCTTT.

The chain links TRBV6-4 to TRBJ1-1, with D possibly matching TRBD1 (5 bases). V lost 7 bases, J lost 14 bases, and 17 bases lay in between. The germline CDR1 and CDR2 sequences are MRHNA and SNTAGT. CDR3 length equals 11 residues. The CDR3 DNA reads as TGTGCCAGCATCTTCCAGGGAATGGACTTCTTT. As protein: CASIFQGMDFF.